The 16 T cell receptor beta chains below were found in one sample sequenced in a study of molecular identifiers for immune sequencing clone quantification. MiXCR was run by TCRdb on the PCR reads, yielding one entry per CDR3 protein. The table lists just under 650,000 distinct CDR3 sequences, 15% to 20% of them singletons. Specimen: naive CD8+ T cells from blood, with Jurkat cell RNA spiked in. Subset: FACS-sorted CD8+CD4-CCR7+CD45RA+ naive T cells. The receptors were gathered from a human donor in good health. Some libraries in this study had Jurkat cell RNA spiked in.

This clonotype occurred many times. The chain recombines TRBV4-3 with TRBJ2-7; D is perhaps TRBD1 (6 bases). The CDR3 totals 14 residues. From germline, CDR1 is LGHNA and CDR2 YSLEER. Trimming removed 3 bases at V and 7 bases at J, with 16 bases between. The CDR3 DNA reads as TGCGCCAGCAGCCAGAAGGGGGATTCTCGAGAGCAGTACTTC. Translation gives CASSQKGDSREQYF.

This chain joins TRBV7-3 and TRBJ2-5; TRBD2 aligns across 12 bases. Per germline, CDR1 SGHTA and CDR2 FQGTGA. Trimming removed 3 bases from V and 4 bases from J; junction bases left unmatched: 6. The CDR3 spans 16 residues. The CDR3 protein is CASSFGLAGTGETQYF. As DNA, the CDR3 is TGTGCCAGCAGCTTCGGACTAGCGGGGACTGGAGAGACCCAGTACTTC.

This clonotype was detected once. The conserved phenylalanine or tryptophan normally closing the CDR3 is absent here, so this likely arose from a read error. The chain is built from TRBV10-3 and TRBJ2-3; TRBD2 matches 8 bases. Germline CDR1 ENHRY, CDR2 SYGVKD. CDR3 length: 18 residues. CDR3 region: CAISERSGGHLGTDAQYL. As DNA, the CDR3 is TGTGCCATCAGTGAGCGAAGCGGGGGACACCTGGGCACAGATGCGCAGTATCTT.

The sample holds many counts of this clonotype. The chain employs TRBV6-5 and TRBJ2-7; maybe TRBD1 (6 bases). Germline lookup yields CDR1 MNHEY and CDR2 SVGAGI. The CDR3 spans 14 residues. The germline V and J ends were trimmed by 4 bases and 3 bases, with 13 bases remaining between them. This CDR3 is CASSFSGTRYEQYF. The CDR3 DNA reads TGTGCCAGCAGTTTCTCCGGGACACGCTACGAGCAGTACTTC.

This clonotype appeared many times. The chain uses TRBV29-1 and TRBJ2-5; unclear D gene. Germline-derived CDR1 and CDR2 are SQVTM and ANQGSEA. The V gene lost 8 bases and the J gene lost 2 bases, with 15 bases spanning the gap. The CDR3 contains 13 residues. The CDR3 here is CSHDKENQETQYF. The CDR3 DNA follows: TGCAGCCACGACAAAGAAAATCAAGAGACCCAGTACTTC.

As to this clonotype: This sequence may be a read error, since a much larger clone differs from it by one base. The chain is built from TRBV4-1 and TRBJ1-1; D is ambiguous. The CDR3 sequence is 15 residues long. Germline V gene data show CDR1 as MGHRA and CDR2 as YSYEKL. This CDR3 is CASSQDSSMNAEAFF. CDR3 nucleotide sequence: TGCGCCAGCAGCCAAGATTCATCGATGAACGCTGAAGCTTTCTTT.

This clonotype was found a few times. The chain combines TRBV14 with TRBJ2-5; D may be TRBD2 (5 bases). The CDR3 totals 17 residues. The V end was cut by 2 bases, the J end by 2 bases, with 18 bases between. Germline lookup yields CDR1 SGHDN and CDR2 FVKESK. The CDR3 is CASSQLSAEILQETQYF. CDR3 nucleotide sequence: TGTGCCAGCAGCCAACTCTCAGCGGAGATCTTACAAGAGACCCAGTACTTC.

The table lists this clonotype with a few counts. CDR3 in amino acids: CASSQDRPNYEQYF. Written as DNA, the CDR3 is TGTGCCAGCAGCCAAGATCGACCTAACTACGAGCAGTACTTC. This chain joins TRBV3-1 and TRBJ2-7; D is uncertain. The CDR3 totals 14 residues. The germline V gene has CDR1 LGHDT and CDR2 YNNKEL (reference sequence). Trimming pared 0 bases from V and 3 bases from J, leaving 9 bases between.

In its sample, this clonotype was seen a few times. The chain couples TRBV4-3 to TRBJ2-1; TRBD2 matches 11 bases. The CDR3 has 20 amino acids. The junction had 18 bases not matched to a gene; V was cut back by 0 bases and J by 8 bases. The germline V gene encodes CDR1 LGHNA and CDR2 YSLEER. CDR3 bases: TGCGCCAGCAGCCAAGAGCTCCTATCAAGACTAGCGGGGCATCATTATGAGCAGTTCTTC. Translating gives CASSQELLSRLAGHHYEQFF.

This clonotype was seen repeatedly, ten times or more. The CDR3 DNA reads as TGTGCCAGTAGTATAGTTCGGGCTAGCGGAGATTCAGATACGCAGTATTTT. Translation: CASSIVRASGDSDTQYF. This chain connects TRBV19 to TRBJ2-3, with 7 bases aligning to TRBD2. CDR1 is LNHDA and CDR2 is SQIVND in the germline V gene (reference sequence). This CDR3 spans 17 amino acids. V shed 1 base and J 4 bases; nucleotides not matched to a gene: 11.

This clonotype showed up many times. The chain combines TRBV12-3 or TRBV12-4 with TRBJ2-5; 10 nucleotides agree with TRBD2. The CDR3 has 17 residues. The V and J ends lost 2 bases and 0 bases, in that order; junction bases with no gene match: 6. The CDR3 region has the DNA TGTGCCAGCAGTTTACTTCTAGCGGGGGCTAACCAAGAGACCCAGTACTTC. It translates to CASSLLLAGANQETQYF.

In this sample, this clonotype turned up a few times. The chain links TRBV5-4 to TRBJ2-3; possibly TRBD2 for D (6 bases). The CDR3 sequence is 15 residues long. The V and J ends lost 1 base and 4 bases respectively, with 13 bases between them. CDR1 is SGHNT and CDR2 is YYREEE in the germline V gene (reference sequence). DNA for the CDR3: TGTGCCAGCAGCTTGAGTAGCGGAGGGGCAGATACGCAGTATTTT. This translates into CASSLSSGGADTQYF.

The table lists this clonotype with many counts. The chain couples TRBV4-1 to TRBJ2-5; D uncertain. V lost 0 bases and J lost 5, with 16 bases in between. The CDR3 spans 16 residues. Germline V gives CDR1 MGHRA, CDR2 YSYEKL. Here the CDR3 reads CASSQDRARVGETQYF. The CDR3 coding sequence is TGCGCCAGCAGCCAAGATCGAGCCCGAGTGGGGGAGACCCAGTACTTC.

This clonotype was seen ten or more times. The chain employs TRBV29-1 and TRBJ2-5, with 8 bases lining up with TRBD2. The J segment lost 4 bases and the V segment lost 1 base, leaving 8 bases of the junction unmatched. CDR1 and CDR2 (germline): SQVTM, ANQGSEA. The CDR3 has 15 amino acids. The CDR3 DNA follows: TGCAGCGTTGAAGGCACGCGGGAGGAAGGAGAGACCCAGTACTTC. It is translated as CSVEGTREEGETQYF. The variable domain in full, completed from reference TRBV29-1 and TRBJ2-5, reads SAVISQKPSRDICQRGTSLTIQCQVDSQVTMMFWYRQQPGQSLTLIATANQGSEATYESGFVIDKFPISRPNLTFSTLTVSNMSPEDSSIYLCSVEGTREEGETQYFGPGTRLLVL.

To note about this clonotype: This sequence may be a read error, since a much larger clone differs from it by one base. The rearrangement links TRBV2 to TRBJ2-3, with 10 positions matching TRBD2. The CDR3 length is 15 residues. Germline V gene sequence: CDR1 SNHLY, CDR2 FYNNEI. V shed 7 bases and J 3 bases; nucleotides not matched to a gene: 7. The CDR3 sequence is CASTVAGGRTDTQYF. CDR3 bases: TGTGCCAGCACTGTAGCGGGGGGAAGGACAGATACGCAGTATTTT.

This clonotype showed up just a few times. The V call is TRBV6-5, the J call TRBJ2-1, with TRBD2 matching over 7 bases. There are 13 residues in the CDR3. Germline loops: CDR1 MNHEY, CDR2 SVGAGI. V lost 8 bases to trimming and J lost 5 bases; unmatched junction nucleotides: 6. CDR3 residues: CASGLAVNNEQFF. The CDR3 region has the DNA TGTGCCAGCGGGCTAGCGGTAAACAATGAGCAGTTCTTC.